The clone carrying this T cell receptor beta chain was recorded only once. TCRdb's copy holds only in-frame clones and misses some; the assay was immunoSEQ multiplex PCR. The sample holds about 4,400 clones, roughly 80% seen once. This specimen belongs to a study of tumour-infiltrating T cells in Burkitt lymphoma. Study information: Survival, overall and progression-free, tracked with productive clonality.

This sequence was found in a human donor with diffuse large B-cell lymphoma. Some clones in this sample may be carry-over from other donors' samples. Sequenced sample: tumor tissue.

In DNA, the CDR3 is TGTGCCAGCAAAGGGCTGGGCCCTCCCTACGAGCAGTACTTC. It is translated as CASKGLGPPYEQYF. The chain uses TRBV6-1 and TRBJ2-7, with D hard to call. Germline CDR1 is MNHNS and CDR2 is SASEGT. The V end was cut by 7 bases, the J end by 2 bases, with 15 bases between. The CDR3 runs 14 residues.